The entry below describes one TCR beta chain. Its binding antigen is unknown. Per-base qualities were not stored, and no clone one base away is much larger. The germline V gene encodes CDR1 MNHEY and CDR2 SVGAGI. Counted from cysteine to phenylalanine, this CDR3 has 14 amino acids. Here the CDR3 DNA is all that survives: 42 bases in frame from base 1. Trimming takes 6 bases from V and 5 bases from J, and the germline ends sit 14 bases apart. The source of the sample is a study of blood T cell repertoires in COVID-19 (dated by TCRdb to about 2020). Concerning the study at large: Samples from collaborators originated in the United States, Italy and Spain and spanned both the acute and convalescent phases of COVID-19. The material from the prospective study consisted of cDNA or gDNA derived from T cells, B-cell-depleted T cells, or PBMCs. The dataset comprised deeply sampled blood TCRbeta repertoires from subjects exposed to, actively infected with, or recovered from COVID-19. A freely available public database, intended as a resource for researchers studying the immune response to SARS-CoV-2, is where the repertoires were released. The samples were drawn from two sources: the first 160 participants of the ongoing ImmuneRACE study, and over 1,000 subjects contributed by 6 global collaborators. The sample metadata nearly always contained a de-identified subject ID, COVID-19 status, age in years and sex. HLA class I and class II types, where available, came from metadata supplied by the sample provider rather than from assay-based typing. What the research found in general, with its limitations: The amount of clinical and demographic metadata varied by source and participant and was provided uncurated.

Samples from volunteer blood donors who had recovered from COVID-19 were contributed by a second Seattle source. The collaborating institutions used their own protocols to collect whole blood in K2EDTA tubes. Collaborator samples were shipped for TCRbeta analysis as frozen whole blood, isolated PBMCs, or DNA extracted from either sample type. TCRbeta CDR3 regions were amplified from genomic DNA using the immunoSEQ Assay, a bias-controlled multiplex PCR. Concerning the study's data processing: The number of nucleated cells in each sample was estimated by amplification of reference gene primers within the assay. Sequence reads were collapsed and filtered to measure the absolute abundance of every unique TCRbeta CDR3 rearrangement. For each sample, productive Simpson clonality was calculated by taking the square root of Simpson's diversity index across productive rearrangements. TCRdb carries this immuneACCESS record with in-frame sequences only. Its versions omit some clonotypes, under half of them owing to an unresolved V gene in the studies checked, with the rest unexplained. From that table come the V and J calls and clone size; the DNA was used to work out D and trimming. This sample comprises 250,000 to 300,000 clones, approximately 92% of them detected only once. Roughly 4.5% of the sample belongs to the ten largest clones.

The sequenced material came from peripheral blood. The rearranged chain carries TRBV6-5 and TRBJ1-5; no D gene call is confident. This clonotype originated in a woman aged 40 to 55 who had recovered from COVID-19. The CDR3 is CASRPGSNDQPQHF. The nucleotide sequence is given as TGTGCCAGCAGGCCGGGGAGTAACGATCAGCCCCAGCATTTT.